Presented here are 32 T cell receptor beta chains from one specimen sequenced in a study of CD8+ T cells in alopecia areata. The authors extracted RNA and reverse transcribed it into cDNA as the sequencing template. Profiled with immunoSEQ multiplex PCR; TCRdb holds only in-frame clones, not every one. The sample includes 150,000 to 200,000 clones, approximately 50% of them seen just once. The sample's treatment: oral pan-JAK inhibitor, 5-10 mg twice daily. This specimen consisted of CD8+ T cells sorted from blood, obtained around week 54, from a patient treated with tofacitinib. Receptor source: a human donor with alopecia areata.

DNA for the CDR3: TGTGCCAGCCGAGTGGCGGGGGTCAATCAGCCCCAGCATTTT. It codes for CASRVAGVNQPQHF. V and J are TRBV6-7 and TRBJ1-5; TRBD1 might be the D (5 bases). TRBV6-7 is annotated as an ORF whose role is uncertain. The CDR3 totals 14 residues. V lost 8 bases and J lost 3, with 14 bases in between.

This clone was counted a single time. The chain employs TRBV4-1 and TRBJ2-7; D gene ambiguous. V lost 1 base to trimming and J lost 7 bases, with 14 bases between them. The germline CDR1 and CDR2 sequences are MGHRA and YSYEKL. This CDR3 is built from 14 residues. The CDR3 sequence: CASSQASGPFEQYF. Here the CDR3 DNA reads TGCGCCAGCAGCCAAGCGAGTGGCCCGTTTGAGCAGTACTTC.

This clone was detected only once. This sequence joins TRBV9 and TRBJ1-4; D call uncertain. Germline CDR1 is SGDLS and CDR2 is YYNGEE. V lost 2 bases, J lost 7 bases, and 9 bases lay in between. The CDR3 spans 13 residues. This CDR3 is CASSVRAGEKLFF. CDR3 coding DNA: TGTGCCAGCAGCGTCCGAGCAGGTGAAAAACTGTTTTTT.

This clone was counted only a few times. The V and J genes are TRBV5-1 and TRBJ2-1; 8 bases are a match to TRBD2. After removal of 5 bases from V and 7 bases from J, the junction contained 5 bases not matched to a gene. This CDR3 has 13 residues. The germline gives CDR1 SGHRS, CDR2 YFSETQ. The CDR3 sequence is CASRPGGANEQFF. The CDR3 DNA is TGCGCCAGCAGACCCGGGGGGGCGAATGAGCAGTTCTTC.

This clone was picked up a small number of times. The chain employs TRBV7-9 and TRBJ2-2; tentative D call: TRBD1 (7 bases). V was pared by 3 bases and J by 5 bases, with 16 bases between. The CDR3 consists of 16 residues. Germline V gives CDR1 SEHNR, CDR2 FQNEAQ (reference sequence). CDR3 bases: TGTGCCAGCAGCTTCACTAAACAGGGGAGGACCGGGGAGCTGTTTTTT. Its protein product is CASSFTKQGRTGELFF.

This clone occurred once. V is TRBV5-6 and J is TRBJ1-2; D gene ambiguous. Deletions cut 2 bases from V and 5 bases from J, with 7 bases between. This CDR3 has 12 amino acids. Germline V gene lookup returns CDR1 SGHDT and CDR2 YYEEEE. CDR3 protein: CASSLLGYGYTF. CDR3 in DNA: TGTGCCAGCAGCTTACTGGGGTATGGCTACACCTTC.

The CDR3 loop is CSVEDRVAGPQHF. In DNA form, the CDR3 reads TGCAGCGTTGAAGATCGGGTGGCTGGGCCCCAGCATTTT. This chain links TRBV29-1 with TRBJ1-5; no reliable D call. The CDR3 sequence is 13 residues long. Per germline, CDR1 SQVTM and CDR2 ANQGSEA. The V and J ends lost 0 bases and 9 bases respectively, with 12 bases between them.

This sequence joins TRBV27 and TRBJ2-7; TRBD1 matches 9 bases. The germline V gene encodes CDR1 MNHEY and CDR2 SMNVEV (reference sequence). This CDR3 comprises 14 residues. The V and J ends lost 5 bases and 6 bases, in that order; junction bases with no gene match: 8. This CDR3 reads CASSQDRGDSEQYF. The CDR3, as DNA: TGTGCCAGCAGTCAGGACAGGGGAGATTCCGAGCAGTACTTC.

The chain couples TRBV6-1 to TRBJ2-3; TRBD2 matches 12 bases. The V gene end was trimmed by 4 bases and the J gene end by 4 bases; junction bases not matched to a gene: 0. The CDR3 is 14 residues long. Germline V lookup: CDR1 MNHNS, CDR2 SASEGT. The CDR3 loop is CASSASGGADTQYF. The CDR3 DNA follows: TGTGCCAGCAGTGCTAGCGGGGGGGCAGATACGCAGTATTTT.

This clone was detected a few times. The chain joins TRBV2 to TRBJ2-3; TRBD2 agrees at 11 bases. Germline CDR1 SNHLY, CDR2 FYNNEI. V was pared by 6 bases and J by 4 bases, with 12 bases of the junction left unmatched. The CDR3 covers 17 residues. CDR3 in amino acids: CASRGLAGGLAADTQYF. The DNA for the CDR3 is TGTGCCAGCAGGGGTCTAGCGGGGGGACTAGCGGCAGATACGCAGTATTTT.

This clone has a count of ten or more. The V and J genes are TRBV6-1 and TRBJ2-3, with D possibly being TRBD1 (5 bases). Germline lookup yields CDR1 MNHNS and CDR2 SASEGT. Trimming cost V 5 bases and J 2 bases, with 11 bases left between them. The CDR3 is 14 residues long. For the CDR3, the DNA is TGTGCCAGCAGTTATACGGACACCACAGATACGCAGTATTTT. Protein sequence: CASSYTDTTDTQYF.

The rearrangement uses TRBV29-1 and TRBJ2-4, with 7 bases matching TRBD1. The CDR3 extends over 13 amino acids. The J segment lost 4 bases and the V segment lost 6 bases, leaving 6 bases of the junction unmatched. CDR1 is SQVTM, CDR2 ANQGSEA, per germline. CDR3 nucleotides: TGCAGCGTGGGTGACAGGGAAAAAAACATTCAGTACTTC. This sequence encodes CSVGDREKNIQYF.

This clone was counted only a few times. CDR3 in amino acids: CASSLRTGDEKLFF. The CDR3 DNA sequence: TGTGCCAGCAGCCTCCGGACAGGGGATGAAAAACTGTTTTTT. This rearrangement joins TRBV14 to TRBJ1-4; TRBD1 matches 9 bases. CDR1 and CDR2 from the germline V gene are SGHDN and FVKESK. The length of the CDR3 is 14 residues. V shed 4 bases and J 6 bases; nucleotides not matched to a gene: 3.

The V and J genes are TRBV10-2 and TRBJ1-1, with D unresolved. The ends were cut back, 6 bases at V and 0 bases at J, with 2 bases in the middle. Germline V gene lookup returns CDR1 WSHSY and CDR2 SAAADI. CDR3 length: 11 amino acids. Here the CDR3 reads CASSVNTEAFF. Written as DNA, the CDR3 is TGCGCCAGCAGCGTGAACACTGAAGCTTTCTTT.

The chain is built from TRBV14 and TRBJ1-6; D not certain. Germline CDR1 is SGHDN and CDR2 is FVKESK. This CDR3 is 13 amino acids long. V lost 0 bases and J lost 9, with 6 bases in between. The CDR3 sequence is CASSQDIRSPLHF. CDR3 sequence (DNA): TGTGCCAGCAGCCAAGATATTCGTTCACCCCTCCACTTT.

This rearrangement joins TRBV4-1 to TRBJ2-7; either TRBD1 or TRBD2 may fit D (5 bases each). The CDR3 contains 15 residues. Trimming stripped 2 bases from V and 0 bases from J, with 11 bases between. The germline V gene encodes CDR1 MGHRA and CDR2 YSYEKL. CDR3 in amino acids: CASSQSRDVSYEQYF. CDR3 DNA: TGCGCCAGCAGCCAAAGTCGGGACGTCTCCTACGAGCAGTACTTC.

V and J are TRBV4-1 and TRBJ2-3; D unclear. V lost 1 base, J lost 1 base, and 6 bases lay in between. The CDR3 is made up of 14 amino acids. Germline CDR1 is MGHRA and CDR2 is YSYEKL. In DNA form, the CDR3 reads TGCGCCAGCAGCCAAGTGACCCGCACAGATACGCAGTATTTT. Translating gives CASSQVTRTDTQYF.

J is TRBJ1-1 and V is TRBV30; TRBD1 is a possible D gene (5 bases). This CDR3 comprises 14 residues. CDR1 and CDR2 (germline): GTSNPN, SVGIG (reference sequence). V gave up 2 bases and J gave up 3 bases, with 13 bases separating them. The CDR3 spells CAWSRPGGHTEAFF. Here the CDR3 DNA reads TGTGCCTGGAGTCGTCCCGGGGGACACACTGAAGCTTTCTTT.

The chain employs TRBV14 and TRBJ2-5; 7 bases agree with TRBD2. V gave up 4 bases and J gave up 5 bases; unmatched junction bases: 10. The CDR3 totals 15 residues. CDR1 SGHDN and CDR2 FVKESK come from the germline V gene. CDR3 in DNA: TGTGCCAGCAGCCGTTCCGGGAGGAGGGATGAGACCCAGTACTTC. Its protein product is CASSRSGRRDETQYF.

CDR3 protein: CASSSTGGPYEQYF. CDR3 DNA: TGTGCCAGCTCTTCGACGGGGGGACCCTACGAGCAGTACTTC. The J gene is TRBJ2-7, the V gene TRBV9; 7 bases line up with TRBD2. CDR3 length equals 14 residues. The junction had 9 bases not matched to a gene; V was cut back by 7 bases and J by 2 bases. From germline, CDR1 is SGDLS and CDR2 YYNGEE.

The chain carries TRBV30 and TRBJ1-1; no clear D gene. The CDR3 contains 13 residues. Deletions cut 2 bases from V and 1 base from J, with 8 bases between. CDR1 is GTSNPN and CDR2 is SVGIG in the germline V gene (reference sequence). CDR3 residues: CAWSSMGNTEAFF. The DNA of the CDR3 is TGTGCCTGGAGTTCTATGGGGAACACTGAAGCTTTCTTT.

V usage is TRBV27 and J usage is TRBJ2-7, with TRBD1 matching over 8 bases. The CDR3 consists of 14 residues. Germline lookup yields CDR1 MNHEY and CDR2 SMNVEV (reference sequence). Trimming at V came to 5 bases and at J to 5 bases, leaving 8 bases not matched to a gene. Here the CDR3 reads CASSERTGNHEQYF. In nucleotides, the CDR3 is TGTGCCAGCAGTGAGAGGACAGGGAACCACGAGCAGTACTTC.

This clone appeared a few times. V is TRBV5-1 and J is TRBJ1-1; D gene uncertain. Trimming took off 4 bases at V and 5 bases at J, with 15 bases between the two ends. CDR3 length: 14 amino acids. The germline V gene has CDR1 SGHRS and CDR2 YFSETQ. CDR3 in amino acids: CASSPLMEGTEAFF. CDR3 bases: TGCGCCAGCAGCCCCCTGATGGAGGGAACTGAAGCTTTCTTT.

The rearrangement uses TRBV4-1 and TRBJ2-6; D gene uncertain. Trimming pared 0 bases from V and 0 bases from J, leaving 3 bases between. Germline loops: CDR1 MGHRA, CDR2 YSYEKL. The CDR3 runs to 15 residues. The CDR3 sequence is CASSQDSSGANVLTF. For the CDR3, the DNA is TGCGCCAGCAGCCAAGACAGCTCTGGGGCCAACGTCCTGACTTTC.

This sequence joins TRBV29-1 and TRBJ1-1; possibly TRBD1 for D (6 bases). The CDR3 runs to 13 residues. The germline gives CDR1 SQVTM, CDR2 ANQGSEA. Trimming took off 5 bases at V and 1 base at J, with 11 bases between the two ends. CDR3 amino acids: CSVLGGENTEAFF. The CDR3 nucleotides are TGCAGCGTTCTGGGGGGCGAGAACACTGAAGCTTTCTTT. Looking up the rest from reference TRBV29-1 and TRBJ1-1 gives the full variable domain: SAVISQKPSRDICQRGTSLTIQCQVDSQVTMMFWYRQQPGQSLTLIATANQGSEATYESGFVIDKFPISRPNLTFSTLTVSNMSPEDSSIYLCSVLGGENTEAFFGQGTRLTVV.

Comment on this clone: Other DNA sequences in this specimen translate into the identical CDR3. V and J are TRBV6-5 and TRBJ1-1, with D perhaps matching TRBD1 (6 bases). This CDR3 spans 14 amino acids. Germline values: CDR1 MNHEY, CDR2 SVGAGI. V dropped 2 bases and J dropped 1 base, with 8 bases sitting between them. The CDR3 DNA sequence: TGTGCCAGCAGTTACGGGGGGGCGAACACTGAAGCTTTCTTT. Amino acids: CASSYGGANTEAFF.

The CDR3 reads CASSLLGGDSPLHF. The CDR3 nucleotides are TGTGCCAGCAGTTTACTGGGGGGGGATTCACCCCTCCACTTT. The chain is built from TRBV27 and TRBJ1-6; maybe TRBD1 (5 bases). CDR3 length: 14 residues. Trimming took off 2 bases at V and 8 bases at J, with 10 bases between the two ends. CDR1 is MNHEY, CDR2 SMNVEV, per germline (reference sequence).

V usage is TRBV19 and J usage is TRBJ1-5; D is unresolved. CDR1 LNHDA and CDR2 SQIVND come from the germline V gene (reference sequence). Trimming left V 5 bases short and J 2 bases short, with 19 bases between. This CDR3 spans 17 amino acids. Written as DNA, the CDR3 is TGTGCCAGTAGTTTCCTACCGGAGGTCCGCCGCAATCAGCCCCAGCATTTT. It codes for CASSFLPEVRRNQPQHF.

The V and J genes are TRBV18 and TRBJ1-4, with D perhaps matching TRBD1 (6 bases). This CDR3 is 17 amino acids long. CDR1 is KGHSH, CDR2 LQKENI, per germline. The V end lost 0 bases, the J end lost 0 bases, and 11 bases lay between the germline ends. This chain's CDR3 is CASSPPRDTATNEKLFF. The CDR3 bases are TGTGCCAGCTCACCACCCCGGGACACAGCAACTAATGAAAAACTGTTTTTT.

This chain uses TRBV13 with TRBJ2-7; D gene uncertain. CDR3 length equals 11 residues. Deletions cut 3 bases from V and 5 bases from J, with 5 bases between. Germline V CDR1 and CDR2: PRHDT, FYEKMQ (reference sequence). The CDR3 DNA reads TGTGCCAGCAGCTTGGGGAACGAGCAGTACTTC. This sequence encodes CASSLGNEQYF.

J is TRBJ1-1 and V is TRBV7-9, with a possible D match to TRBD1 (6 bases). The CDR3 length is 15 residues. V was trimmed by 4 bases and J by 1 base, leaving 13 bases between them. Germline lookup yields CDR1 SEHNR and CDR2 FQNEAQ (reference sequence). For the CDR3, the DNA is TGTGCCAGCAGCTGGGGTAAGGGGGAGAACACTGAAGCTTTCTTT. The encoded protein is CASSWGKGENTEAFF.

The V and J genes are TRBV14 and TRBJ2-1; D is perhaps TRBD1 (5 bases). The CDR3 spans 15 residues. Germline CDR1 SGHDN, CDR2 FVKESK. The ends were cut back, 2 bases at V and 4 bases at J, with 12 bases in the middle. The CDR3 here is CASSQRWGDYNEQFF. In nucleotides, the CDR3 is TGTGCCAGCAGCCAAAGATGGGGCGATTACAATGAGCAGTTCTTC. The full variable domain, with the rest looked up from reference TRBV14 and TRBJ2-1, is EAGVTQFPSHSVIEKGQTVTLRCDPISGHDNLYWYRRVMGKEIKFLLHFVKESKQDESGMPNNRFLAERTGGTYSTLKVQPAELEDSGVYFCASSQRWGDYNEQFFGPGTRLTVL.